This T cell receptor (beta chain) was captured by sequencing in a study of PD-1 blockade in classical Hodgkin lymphoma. Across the study: Patients were treated with nivolumab at 3 mg/kg, and this was given intravenously every 2 weeks.

Method: immunoSEQ multiplex PCR; TCRdb's copy keeps in-frame clones and lacks some. The table includes about 30,000 clones, 80% to 90% detected once. A note on this clone: Its antigen is as yet unknown.

Time point noted: cycle 4 day 1 (C4D1), after more than 5 weeks of nivolumab. Following autologous stem cell transplantation, relapse occurred in every patient, and exposure to brentuximab vedotin varied. Starting with thawed PBMCs, CD4+ T cells were purified by magnetic negative selection. This CDR3 spans 13 amino acids. V was clipped by 4 bases and J by 3 bases, with 11 bases between them. The germline gives CDR1 SGHRS, CDR2 YFSETQ. Study-wide results and limits: Differences between repertoires have undefined causes, possibly disease activity or prior therapy. Lower baseline TCR diversity was reported for newly diagnosed patients than for healthy donors.

The origin of this receptor is a human donor with classical Hodgkin lymphoma. The input for sequencing was CD4+ T cells from blood, taken before the fourth cycle of nivolumab. V usage is TRBV5-1 and J usage is TRBJ2-7; no definite D call. This chain's CDR3 is CASSLGGYYEQYF. The CDR3 DNA is TGCGCCAGCAGCCTGGGCGGCTACTACGAGCAGTACTTC.